This TCR beta chain was documented in a study of T cell responses to AZD1222 COVID-19 vaccine. The CDR3 extends over 12 amino acids. Germline V CDR1 and CDR2: SEHNR, FQNEAQ (reference sequence). Trimming pared 1 base from V and 2 bases from J, leaving 2 bases between. Sequencing used immunoSEQ multiplex PCR; TCRdb keeps in-frame clones, though not all of them. This sample has approximately 140,000 clones, with around 88% found just once. Concerning this clone itself: Its antigen is unknown.

Regarding the study as a whole: Baseline seropositives among AZD1222 recipients totaled only five or six. Across spike, vaccine-associated CD4 TCRs were found, dominant at 160-218 and 743-854.

The chain carries TRBV7-9 and TRBJ1-2; no reliable D call. This receptor was obtained from an adult in good health. Sequencing was performed on peripheral blood, taken on day 0 of AZD1222 vaccination. CDR3 region: CASSLDNYGYTF. For the CDR3, the DNA is TGTGCCAGCAGCTTAGACAACTATGGCTACACCTTC.